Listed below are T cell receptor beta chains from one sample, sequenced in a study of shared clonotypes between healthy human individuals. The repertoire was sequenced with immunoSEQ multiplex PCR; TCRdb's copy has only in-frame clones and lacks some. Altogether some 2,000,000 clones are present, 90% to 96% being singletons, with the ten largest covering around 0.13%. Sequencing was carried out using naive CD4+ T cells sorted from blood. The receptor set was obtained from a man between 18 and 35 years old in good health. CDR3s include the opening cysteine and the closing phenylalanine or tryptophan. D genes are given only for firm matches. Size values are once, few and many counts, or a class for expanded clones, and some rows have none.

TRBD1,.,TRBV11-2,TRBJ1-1,CASSFPGQDTEAFF,TGTGCCAGCAGCTTTCCGGGACAGGACACTGAAGCTTTCTTT
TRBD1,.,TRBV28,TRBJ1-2,CASSSPGTGNYGYTF,TGTGCCAGCAGTTCCCCCGGGACAGGGAACTATGGCTACACCTTC
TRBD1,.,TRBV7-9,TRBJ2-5,CASSAQGAAQYF,TGTGCCAGCAGCGCCCAGGGGGCCGCTCAGTACTTC
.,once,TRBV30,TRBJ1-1,CAWTRVTEAFF,TGTGCCTGGACTCGTGTCACTGAAGCTTTCTTT
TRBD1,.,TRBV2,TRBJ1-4,CASSPDRLSEKLFF,TGTGCCAGCAGTCCGGACAGGCTAAGCGAAAAACTGTTTTTT
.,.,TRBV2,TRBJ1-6,CASGRQEDDSPLHF,TGTGCCAGCGGCCGACAGGAAGATGATTCACCCCTCCACTTT
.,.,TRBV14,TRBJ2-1,CASSQMGKDNEQFF,TGTGCCAGCAGCCAAATGGGGAAAGACAATGAGCAGTTCTTC
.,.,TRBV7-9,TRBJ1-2,CASSLATGRGTNYGYTF,TGTGCCAGCAGCTTAGCAACAGGGCGAGGGACTAACTATGGCTACACCTTC
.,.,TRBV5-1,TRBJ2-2,CASSLAPGLAGELFF,TGCGCCAGCAGCTTGGCCCCCGGACTCGCCGGGGAGCTGTTTTTT
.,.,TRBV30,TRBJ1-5,CAWSEAGRNQPQHF,TGTGCCTGGAGTGAGGCAGGGAGGAATCAGCCCCAGCATTTT
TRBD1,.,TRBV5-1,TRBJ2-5,CASSIDRGGETQYF,TGCGCCAGCAGCATAGACAGGGGGGGAGAGACCCAGTACTTC
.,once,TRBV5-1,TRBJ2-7,CASSLEGHEQYF,TGCGCCAGCAGCTTGGAAGGGCACGAGCAGTACTTC
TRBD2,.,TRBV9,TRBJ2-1,CASSAWTSGSAWIDNEQFF,TGTGCCAGCAGCGCGTGGACTAGCGGGAGTGCCTGGATCGACAATGAGCAGTTCTTC
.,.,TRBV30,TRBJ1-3,CAFNGGNTIYF,TGTGCCTTTAACGGAGGAAACACCATATATTTT
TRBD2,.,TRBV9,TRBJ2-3,CASSISGRDTDTQYF,TGTGCCAGCAGCATTAGCGGGAGGGACACAGATACGCAGTATTTT
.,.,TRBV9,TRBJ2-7,CASSQAGFYEQYF,TGTGCCAGCAGCCAGGCGGGGTTCTACGAGCAGTACTTC
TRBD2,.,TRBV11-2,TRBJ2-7,CASSLRLAGLHEQYF,TGTGCCAGCAGCTTACGGCTAGCGGGACTCCACGAGCAGTACTTC
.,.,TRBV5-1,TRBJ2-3,CASSLYSTDTQYF,TGCGCCAGCAGCTTGTACAGCACAGATACGCAGTATTTT
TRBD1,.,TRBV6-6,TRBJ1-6,CASRASDRGRNSPLHF,TGTGCCAGCAGGGCCTCGGACAGGGGCCGTAATTCACCCCTCCACTTT
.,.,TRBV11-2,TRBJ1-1,CASSLDPGGVTEAFF,TGTGCCAGCAGCTTAGATCCCGGTGGGGTCACTGAAGCTTTCTTT
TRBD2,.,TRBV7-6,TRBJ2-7,CASSLGPSGVTYEQYF,TGTGCCAGCAGCTTGGGTCCTAGCGGGGTAACCTACGAGCAGTACTTC
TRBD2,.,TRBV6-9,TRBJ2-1,CASSYIREGVPSNEQFF,TGTGCCAGCAGTTATATACGGGAGGGGGTTCCCTCCAATGAGCAGTTCTTC
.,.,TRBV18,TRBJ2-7,CASSPEGNWQYF,TGTGCCAGCTCGCCCGAGGGGAATTGGCAGTACTTC
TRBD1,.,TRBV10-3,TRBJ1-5,CAISVDRAGGQPQHF,TGTGCCATCAGTGTGGACAGGGCGGGAGGTCAGCCCCAGCATTTT
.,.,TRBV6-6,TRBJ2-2,CASRGAGTNTGELFF,TGTGCCAGCAGGGGGGCGGGAACGAACACCGGGGAGCTGTTTTTT
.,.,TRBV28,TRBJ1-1,CASTPYMNTEAFF,TGTGCCAGCACCCCCTACATGAACACTGAAGCTTTCTTT
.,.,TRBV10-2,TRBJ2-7,CASSEKGWTYTYEQYF,TGCGCCAGCAGTGAGAAAGGTTGGACGTACACCTACGAGCAGTACTTC
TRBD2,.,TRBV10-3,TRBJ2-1,CAISGTSGRQSSYNEQFF,TGTGCCATCAGTGGGACTAGCGGGAGGCAAAGTTCCTACAATGAGCAGTTCTTC
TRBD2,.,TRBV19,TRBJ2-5,CASSPSNGREGTQYF,TGTGCCAGTAGTCCCTCCAACGGGCGGGAGGGGACCCAGTACTTC
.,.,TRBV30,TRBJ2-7,CAWGPGVYEQYF,TGTGCCTGGGGCCCAGGAGTCTACGAGCAGTACTTC
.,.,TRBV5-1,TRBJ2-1,CASSLEGGGAGHEQFF,TGCGCCAGCAGCTTGGAGGGCGGGGGCGCGGGCCATGAGCAGTTCTTC
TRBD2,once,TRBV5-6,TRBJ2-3,CASSLWPSGGARDTQYF,TGTGCCAGCAGCTTGTGGCCTAGCGGGGGGGCCAGGGATACGCAGTATTTT
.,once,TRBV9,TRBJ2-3,CASSVAGALATDTQYF,TGTGCCAGCAGCGTAGCAGGAGCGCTTGCCACAGATACGCAGTATTTT
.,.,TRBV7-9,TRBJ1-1,CASNDLIDGEAFF,TGTGCCAGCAACGACCTGATCGACGGTGAAGCTTTCTTT
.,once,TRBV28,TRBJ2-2,CASSLLENTGELFF,TGTGCCAGCAGTTTATTGGAGAACACCGGGGAGCTGTTTTTT
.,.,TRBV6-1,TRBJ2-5,CASNRGQAQETQYF,TGTGCCAGCAATCGGGGGCAGGCCCAAGAGACCCAGTACTTC
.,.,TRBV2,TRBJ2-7,CASSPWPTGSYEQYF,TGTGCCAGCAGTCCTTGGCCTACAGGGAGCTACGAGCAGTACTTC
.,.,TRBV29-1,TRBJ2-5,CSVGTNLGETQYF,TGCAGCGTTGGGACAAACCTGGGGGAGACCCAGTACTTC
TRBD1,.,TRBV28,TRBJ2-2,CASRRWQGAGTGELFF,TGTGCCAGCAGAAGATGGCAGGGGGCGGGCACCGGGGAGCTGTTTTTT
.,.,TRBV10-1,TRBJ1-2,CASSERLNYGYTF,TGCGCCAGCAGTGAGCGGCTCAACTATGGCTACACCTTC
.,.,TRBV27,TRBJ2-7,CASSLSSAVTLWEQYF,TGTGCCAGCAGTTTATCTTCGGCTGTTACTCTGTGGGAGCAGTACTTC
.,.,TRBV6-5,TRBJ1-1,CATGQPSGDTEAFF,TGTGCCACCGGGCAGCCCAGTGGGGACACTGAAGCTTTCTTT
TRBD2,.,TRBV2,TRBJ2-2,CASGREIAGELFF,TGTGCCAGCGGGCGGGAGATCGCCGGGGAGCTGTTTTTT
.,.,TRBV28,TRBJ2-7,CASATGSYEQYF,TGTGCCAGCGCTACAGGGTCCTACGAGCAGTACTTC
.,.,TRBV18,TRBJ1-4,CASSPTGTLNEKLFF,TGTGCCAGCTCACCAACAGGGACACTTAATGAAAAACTGTTTTTT
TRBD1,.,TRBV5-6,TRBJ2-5,CASSFGQAQETQYF,TGTGCCAGCAGCTTTGGACAGGCCCAAGAGACCCAGTACTTC
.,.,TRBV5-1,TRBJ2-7,CASSLEPSVEQYF,TGCGCCAGCAGCTTGGAGCCTAGCGTCGAGCAGTACTTC
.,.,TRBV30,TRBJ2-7,CAWSRGGLYEQYF,TGTGCCTGGAGTCGAGGAGGACTCTACGAGCAGTACTTC
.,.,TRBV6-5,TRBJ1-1,CASSYSTGSMNTEAFF,TGTGCCAGCAGTTACTCTACAGGAAGCATGAACACTGAAGCTTTCTTT
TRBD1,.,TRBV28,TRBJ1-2,CASSSAGTGPDGYTF,TGTGCCAGCAGCTCGGCCGGGACAGGCCCTGATGGCTACACCTTC
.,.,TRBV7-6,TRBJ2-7,CASSFSRGYEQYF,TGTGCCAGCAGCTTCTCCAGGGGCTACGAGCAGTACTTC
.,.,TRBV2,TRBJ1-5,CASSFAGTPDRPQHF,TGTGCCAGCAGCTTTGCCGGGACACCGGACCGGCCCCAGCATTTT
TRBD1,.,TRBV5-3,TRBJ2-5,CARSRARTGEETQYF,TGTGCCAGAAGCAGGGCCCGGACAGGGGAAGAGACCCAGTACTTC
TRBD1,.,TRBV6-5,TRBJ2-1,CASTPGQGVNEQFF,TGTGCCAGCACCCCTGGACAGGGTGTAAATGAGCAGTTCTTC
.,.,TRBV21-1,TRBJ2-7,CASSPWSRQGVHEQYF,TGTGCCAGCAGCCCATGGTCACGACAGGGGGTCCACGAGCAGTACTTC
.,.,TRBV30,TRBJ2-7,CAWSVVGITYEQYF,TGTGCCTGGAGTGTAGTAGGGATTACCTACGAGCAGTACTTC
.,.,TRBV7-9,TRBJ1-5,CASSLGFRQPQHF,TGTGCCAGCAGCCTTGGCTTTCGCCAGCCCCAGCATTTT
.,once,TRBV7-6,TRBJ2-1,CASSPPPGPSSSYNEQFF,TGTGCCAGCAGCCCACCCCCCGGGCCGAGCAGCTCCTACAATGAGCAGTTCTTC